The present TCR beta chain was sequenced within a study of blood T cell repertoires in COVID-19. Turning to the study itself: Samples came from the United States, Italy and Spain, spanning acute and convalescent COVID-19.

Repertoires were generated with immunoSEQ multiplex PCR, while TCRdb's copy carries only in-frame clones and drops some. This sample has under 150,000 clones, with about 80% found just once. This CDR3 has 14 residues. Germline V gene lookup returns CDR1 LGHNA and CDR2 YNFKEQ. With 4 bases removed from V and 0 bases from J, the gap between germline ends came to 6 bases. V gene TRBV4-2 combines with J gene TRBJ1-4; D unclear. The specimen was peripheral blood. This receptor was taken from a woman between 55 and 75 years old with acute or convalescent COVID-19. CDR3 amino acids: CASSLSTTNEKLFF. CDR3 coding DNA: TGTGCCAGCAGCCTCTCTACAACTAATGAAAAACTGTTTTTT.